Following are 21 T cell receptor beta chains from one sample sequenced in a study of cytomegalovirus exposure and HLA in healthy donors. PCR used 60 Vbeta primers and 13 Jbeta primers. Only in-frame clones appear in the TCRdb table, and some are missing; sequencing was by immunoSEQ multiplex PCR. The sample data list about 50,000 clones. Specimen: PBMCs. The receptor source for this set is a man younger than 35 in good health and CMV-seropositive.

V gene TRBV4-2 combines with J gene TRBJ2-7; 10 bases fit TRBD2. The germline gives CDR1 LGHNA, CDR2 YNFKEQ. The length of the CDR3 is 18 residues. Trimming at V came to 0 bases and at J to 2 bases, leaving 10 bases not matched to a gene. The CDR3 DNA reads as TGTGCCAGCAGCCAAGAAAGTTGGCTAGCGGGGGTCGCCTACGAGCAGTACTTC. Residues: CASSQESWLAGVAYEQYF.

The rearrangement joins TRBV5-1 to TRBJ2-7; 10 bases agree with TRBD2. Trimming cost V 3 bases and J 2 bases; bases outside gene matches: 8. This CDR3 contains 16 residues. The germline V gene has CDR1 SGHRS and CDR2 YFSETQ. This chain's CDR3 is CASSSLAGGAPYEQYF. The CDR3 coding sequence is TGCGCCAGCAGCTCCTTAGCGGGGGGAGCCCCCTACGAGCAGTACTTC.

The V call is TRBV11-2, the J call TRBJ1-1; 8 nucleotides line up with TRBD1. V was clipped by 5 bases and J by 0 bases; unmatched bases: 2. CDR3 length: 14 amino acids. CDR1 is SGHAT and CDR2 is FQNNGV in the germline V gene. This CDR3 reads CASSPRGLNTEAFF. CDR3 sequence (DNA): TGTGCCAGCAGCCCCAGGGGGCTGAACACTGAAGCTTTCTTT.

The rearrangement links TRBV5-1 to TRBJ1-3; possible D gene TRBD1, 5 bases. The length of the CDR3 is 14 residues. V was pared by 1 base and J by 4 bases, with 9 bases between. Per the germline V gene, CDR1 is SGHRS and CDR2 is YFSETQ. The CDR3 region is CASSLSGWGNTIYF. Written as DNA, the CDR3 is TGCGCCAGCAGCTTGTCAGGGTGGGGAAACACCATATATTTT.

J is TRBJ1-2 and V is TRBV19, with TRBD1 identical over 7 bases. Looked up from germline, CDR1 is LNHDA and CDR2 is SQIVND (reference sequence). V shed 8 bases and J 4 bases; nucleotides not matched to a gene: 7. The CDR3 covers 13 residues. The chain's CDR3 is CASHSTGFYGYTF. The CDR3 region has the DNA TGTGCCAGTCATTCGACAGGGTTCTATGGCTACACCTTC.

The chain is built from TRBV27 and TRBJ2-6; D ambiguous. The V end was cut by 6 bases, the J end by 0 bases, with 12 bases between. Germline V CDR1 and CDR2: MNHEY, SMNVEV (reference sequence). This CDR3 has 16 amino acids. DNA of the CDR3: TGTGCCAGCAGCAGGATACTTAGCTCTGGGGCCAACGTCCTGACTTTC. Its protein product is CASSRILSSGANVLTF.

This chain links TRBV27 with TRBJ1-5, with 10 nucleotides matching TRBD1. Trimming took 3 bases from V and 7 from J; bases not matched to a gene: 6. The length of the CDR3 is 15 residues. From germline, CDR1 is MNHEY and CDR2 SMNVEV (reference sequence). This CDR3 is CASSFQTGGGQPQHF. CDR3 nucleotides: TGTGCCAGCAGTTTCCAGACAGGGGGCGGGCAGCCCCAGCATTTT.

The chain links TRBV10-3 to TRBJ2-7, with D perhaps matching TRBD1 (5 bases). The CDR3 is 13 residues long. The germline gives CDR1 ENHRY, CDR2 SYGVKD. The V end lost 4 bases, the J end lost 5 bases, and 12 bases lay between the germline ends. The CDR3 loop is CAISGSADNEQYF. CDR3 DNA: TGTGCCATCAGTGGATCTGCGGACAACGAGCAGTACTTC.

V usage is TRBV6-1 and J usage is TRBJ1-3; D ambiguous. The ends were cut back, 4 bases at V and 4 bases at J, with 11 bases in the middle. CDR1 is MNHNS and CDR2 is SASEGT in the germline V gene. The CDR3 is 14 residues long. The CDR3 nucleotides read TGTGCCAGCAGTGGAGGAGTTGGGGGAAACACCATATATTTT. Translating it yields CASSGGVGGNTIYF.

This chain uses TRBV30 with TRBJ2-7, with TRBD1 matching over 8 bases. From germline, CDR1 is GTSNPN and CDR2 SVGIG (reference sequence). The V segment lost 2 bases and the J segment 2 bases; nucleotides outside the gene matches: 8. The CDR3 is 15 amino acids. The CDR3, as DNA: TGTGCCTGGAGTTTCCCACAGGGGGGAACCTACGAGCAGTACTTC. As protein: CAWSFPQGGTYEQYF.

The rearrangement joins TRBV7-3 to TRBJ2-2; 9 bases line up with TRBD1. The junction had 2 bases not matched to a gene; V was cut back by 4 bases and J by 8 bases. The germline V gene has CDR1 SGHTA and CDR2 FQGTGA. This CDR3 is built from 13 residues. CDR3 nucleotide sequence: TGTGCCAGCAGCTCGGGACAGGGAGGGGAGCTGTTTTTT. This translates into CASSSGQGGELFF.

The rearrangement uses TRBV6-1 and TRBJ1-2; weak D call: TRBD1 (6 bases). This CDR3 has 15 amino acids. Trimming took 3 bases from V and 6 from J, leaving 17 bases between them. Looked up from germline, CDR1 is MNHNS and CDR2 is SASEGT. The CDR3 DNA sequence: TGTGCCAGCAGTGACTCCGACAGGATGGCTAATGGCTACACCTTC. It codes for CASSDSDRMANGYTF.

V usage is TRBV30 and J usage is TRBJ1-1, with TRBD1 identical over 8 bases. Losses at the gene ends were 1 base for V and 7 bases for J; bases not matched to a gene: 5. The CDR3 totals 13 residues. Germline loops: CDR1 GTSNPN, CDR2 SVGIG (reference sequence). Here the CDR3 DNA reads TGTGCCTGGAGTGACATGGGACAGGTTGAAGCTTTCTTT. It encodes CAWSDMGQVEAFF.

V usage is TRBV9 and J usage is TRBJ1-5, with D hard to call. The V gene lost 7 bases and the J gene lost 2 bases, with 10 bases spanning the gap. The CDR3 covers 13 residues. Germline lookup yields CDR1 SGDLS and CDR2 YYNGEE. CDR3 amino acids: CASGGWGNQPQHF. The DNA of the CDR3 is TGTGCCAGCGGAGGGTGGGGCAATCAGCCCCAGCATTTT.

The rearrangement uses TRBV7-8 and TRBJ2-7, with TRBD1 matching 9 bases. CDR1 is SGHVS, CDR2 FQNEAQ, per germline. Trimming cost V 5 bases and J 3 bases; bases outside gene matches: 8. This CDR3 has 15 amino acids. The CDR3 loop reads CASSPSGTGFYEQYF. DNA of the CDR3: TGTGCCAGCAGCCCGTCTGGGACAGGGTTCTACGAGCAGTACTTC.

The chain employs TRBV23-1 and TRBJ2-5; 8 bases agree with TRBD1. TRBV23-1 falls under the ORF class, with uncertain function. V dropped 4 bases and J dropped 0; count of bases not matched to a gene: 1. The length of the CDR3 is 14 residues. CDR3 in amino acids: CASSRDRYQETQYF. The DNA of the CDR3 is TGCGCCAGCAGTCGGGACAGGTACCAAGAGACCCAGTACTTC.

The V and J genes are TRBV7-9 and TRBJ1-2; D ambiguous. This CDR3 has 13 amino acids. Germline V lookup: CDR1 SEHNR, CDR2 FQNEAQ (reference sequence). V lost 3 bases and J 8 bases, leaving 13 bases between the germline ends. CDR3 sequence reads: CASSLVDREGYTF. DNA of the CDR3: TGTGCCAGCAGCTTGGTGGACCGGGAGGGCTACACCTTC.

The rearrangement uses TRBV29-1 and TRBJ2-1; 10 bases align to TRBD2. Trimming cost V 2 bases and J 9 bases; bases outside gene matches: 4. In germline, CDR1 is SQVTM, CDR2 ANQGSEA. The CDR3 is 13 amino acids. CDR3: CSVELAGEGEQFF. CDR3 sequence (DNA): TGCAGCGTTGAACTAGCGGGAGAAGGTGAGCAGTTCTTC.

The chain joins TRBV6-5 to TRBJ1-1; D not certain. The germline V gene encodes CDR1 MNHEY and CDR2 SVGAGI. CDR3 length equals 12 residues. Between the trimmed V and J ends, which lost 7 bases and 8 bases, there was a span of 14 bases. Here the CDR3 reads CASTKGRGEAFF. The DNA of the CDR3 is TGTGCCAGCACAAAGGGCAGAGGGGAAGCTTTCTTT.

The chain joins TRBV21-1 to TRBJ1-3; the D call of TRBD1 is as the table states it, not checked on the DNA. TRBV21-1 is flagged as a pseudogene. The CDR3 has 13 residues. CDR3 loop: CASSRHSGNTIYF. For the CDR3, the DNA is TGTGCCAGCAGTAGACACTCTGGAAACACCATATATTTT.

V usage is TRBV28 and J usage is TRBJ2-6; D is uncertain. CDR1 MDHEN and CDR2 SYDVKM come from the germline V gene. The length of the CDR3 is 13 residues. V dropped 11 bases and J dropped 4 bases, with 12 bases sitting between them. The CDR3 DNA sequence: TGTGCCGAGGCAGCAGAAGGGGCCAACGTCCTGACTTTC. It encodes CAEAAEGANVLTF.